This T cell receptor (beta chain) originates from a study of blood T cells in healthy people across ages. Then a second PCR, running roughly 7 to 12 cycles, was carried out with a sample-barcoded 5' primer and a J-beta primer mix. MiXCR, applied by TCRdb to the 5' RACE reads, yields one record per CDR3 protein. Of roughly 800,000 distinct CDR3 sequences in the sample, 58% were seen once. About this clonotype itself: As yet, its antigen is unknown.

Study findings and constraints: Strongly correlated with naive T cell percentage was TCR beta diversity. Researchers judged that diversity estimates from one million T cells fell short of true values. A roughly linear age-dependent decrease characterized TCR beta diversity per million T cells. Long-lived donors carried more naive CD4+ cells and greater diversity than aged donors.

Looked up from germline, CDR1 is SEHNR and CDR2 is FQNEAQ (reference sequence). The CDR3 covers 14 residues. Sequencing was carried out using blood. The sequence derives from a man aged 30-40 years in good health. The rearrangement uses TRBV7-9 and TRBJ2-1, with 7 bases lining up with TRBD1. The DNA end is more similar to TRBJ2-7, so the J call may be wrong. DNA for the CDR3: TGTGCCAGCAGCGTAACCGGGACAGCCTCGGAGCAGTACTTC. Its translation: CASSVTGTASEQYF.